This T cell receptor beta chain was sequenced for a study of cytomegalovirus exposure and HLA in healthy donors. This clone was counted a single time. Its antigen is unidentified. Both 60 Vbeta primers and 13 Jbeta primers went into the PCR. Sequencing used immunoSEQ multiplex PCR; TCRdb keeps in-frame clones, though not all of them. In the table there are about 190,000 clones, around 79% of which are singletons. At collection, donors were nominally healthy, but unrecorded immune exposures were probable. Study-wide results and limits: It has been reported that TCR beta sequences accurately predicted the HLA-A and HLA-B alleles of most subjects. Many donors shared some public TCRs, even though most TCR sequences were rare. High sensitivity and specificity were reportedly achieved when the classifier diagnosed cytomegalovirus status.

Trimming pared 6 bases from V and 7 bases from J, leaving 10 bases between. The CDR3 consists of 12 residues. The germline V gene encodes CDR1 MGHRA and CDR2 YSYEKL. The material sequenced was PBMCs. The sequence was obtained from a woman in her 50s in good health and CMV-seronegative. V usage is TRBV4-1 and J usage is TRBJ2-1; D is undetermined. The CDR3 region has the DNA TGCGCCAGCAGTCCGACTGGAAATGAGCAGTTCTTC. It yields the protein CASSPTGNEQFF.